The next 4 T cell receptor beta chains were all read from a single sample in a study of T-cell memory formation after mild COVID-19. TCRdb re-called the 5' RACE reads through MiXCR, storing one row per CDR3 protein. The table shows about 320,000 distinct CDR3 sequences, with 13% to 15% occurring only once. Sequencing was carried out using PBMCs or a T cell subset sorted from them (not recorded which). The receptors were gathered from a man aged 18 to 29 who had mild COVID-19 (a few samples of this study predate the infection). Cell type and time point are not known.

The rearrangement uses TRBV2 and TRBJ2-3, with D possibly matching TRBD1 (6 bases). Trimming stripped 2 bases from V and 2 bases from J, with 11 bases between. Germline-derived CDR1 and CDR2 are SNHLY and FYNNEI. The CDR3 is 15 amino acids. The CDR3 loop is CASSEFTGSTDTQYF. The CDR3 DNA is TGTGCCAGCAGTGAATTTACAGGGTCCACAGATACGCAGTATTTT.

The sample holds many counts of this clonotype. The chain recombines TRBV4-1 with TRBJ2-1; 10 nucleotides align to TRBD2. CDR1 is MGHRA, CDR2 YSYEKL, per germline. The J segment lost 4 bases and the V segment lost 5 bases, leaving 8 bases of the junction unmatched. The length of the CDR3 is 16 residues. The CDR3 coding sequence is TGCGCCAGCAGCTCCCCTGGTAGCGGGGGGTACAATGAGCAGTTCTTC. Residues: CASSSPGSGGYNEQFF.

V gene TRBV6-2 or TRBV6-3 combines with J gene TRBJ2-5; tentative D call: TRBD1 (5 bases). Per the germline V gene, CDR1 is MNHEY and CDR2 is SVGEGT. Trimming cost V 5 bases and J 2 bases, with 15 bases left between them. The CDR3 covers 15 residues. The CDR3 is CASSPDGQRQETQYF. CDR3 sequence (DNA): TGTGCCAGCAGTCCGGACGGACAAAGACAAGAGACCCAGTACTTC.

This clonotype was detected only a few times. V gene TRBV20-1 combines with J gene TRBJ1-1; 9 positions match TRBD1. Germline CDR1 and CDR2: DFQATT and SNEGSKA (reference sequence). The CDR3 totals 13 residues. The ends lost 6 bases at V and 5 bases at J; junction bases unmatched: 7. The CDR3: CSAAGQGRTEAFF. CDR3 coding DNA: TGCAGTGCCGCGGGACAGGGAAGGACTGAAGCTTTCTTT.